These 14 T cell receptor beta chains came from one sample sequenced in a study of beta chain features in type 1 diabetes. The entirety of the isolated RNA underwent reverse transcription, so expressed TCRB transcripts were sequenced. Here immunoSEQ multiplex PCR was the method, and the copy in TCRdb shows in-frame clones only, minus some. This table holds approximately 200,000 clones, over 7.5% found once. Sequencing input: naive CD4+ T cells from blood. These receptors came from a woman aged 18-35 years in good health.

This clone has only a few counts. Other nucleotide sequences from this sample produce the same CDR3. The chain joins TRBV5-6 to TRBJ1-1; D gene unclear. V was trimmed by 2 bases and J by 0 bases, leaving 5 bases between them. The germline V gene has CDR1 SGHDT and CDR2 YYEEEE. This CDR3 is 13 amino acids long. In DNA form, the CDR3 reads TGTGCCAGCAGCTTTCCTGTGAACACTGAAGCTTTCTTT. Protein product: CASSFPVNTEAFF.

This chain connects TRBV6-5 to TRBJ2-1; weak D call: TRBD1 (5 bases). V shed 6 bases and J shed 4 bases, with 10 bases lying between them. CDR1 and CDR2 from the germline V gene are MNHEY and SVGAGI. This CDR3 contains 13 residues. The CDR3 is CASSEKGYNEQFF. The CDR3 bases are TGTGCCAGCAGCGAAAAGGGGTACAATGAGCAGTTCTTC.

This clone was counted between two and nine times. This chain uses TRBV5-5 with TRBJ1-1, with 8 bases identical to TRBD1. The CDR3 loop spans 14 amino acids. Germline V gene sequence: CDR1 SGHKS, CDR2 YYEKEE (reference sequence). V shed 2 bases, J shed 7 bases, and the junction held 7 bases outside the gene matches. CDR3 loop: CASSFGQGRDEAFF. The CDR3 nucleotides read TGTGCCAGCAGCTTCGGACAGGGCAGAGATGAAGCTTTCTTT.

The genes are TRBV2 and TRBJ2-5; D gene unclear. The CDR3 extends over 14 amino acids. CDR1 and CDR2 (germline): SNHLY, FYNNEI. The V end was cut by 4 bases, the J end by 1 base, with 10 bases between. This chain's CDR3 is CASSGGSPQETQYF. In DNA, the CDR3 is TGTGCCAGCAGTGGAGGCTCTCCCCAAGAGACCCAGTACTTC. Variable domain in full (rest from reference TRBV2 and TRBJ2-5): EPEVTQTPSHQVTQMGQEVILRCVPISNHLYFYWYRQILGQKVEFLVSFYNNEISEKSEIFDDQFSVERPDGSNFTLKIRSTKLEDSAMYFCASSGGSPQETQYFGPGTRLLVL.

V is TRBV6-1 and J is TRBJ1-2; 8 bases match TRBD1. The CDR3 extends over 15 amino acids. Germline loops: CDR1 MNHNS, CDR2 SASEGT. Losses at the gene ends were 6 bases for V and 8 bases for J; bases not matched to a gene: 14. CDR3 bases: TGTGCCAGCAGCCAACCTGGGACAGGCCCTTTGGGCTACACCTTC. Protein: CASSQPGTGPLGYTF.

This clone was recorded a few times. The CDR3 bases are TGTGCCAGCAGTATAACGGGACTGCCGGCAGGTCAGCCCCAGCATTTT. Its protein is CASSITGLPAGQPQHF. The V gene is TRBV6-6, the J gene TRBJ1-5; weak D call: TRBD1 (5 bases). The CDR3 is 16 residues long. CDR1 is MNHNY and CDR2 is SVGAGI in the germline V gene (reference sequence). V lost 5 bases and J lost 6, with 20 bases in between.

This clone was seen a handful of times. The rearrangement uses TRBV5-4 and TRBJ1-1, with TRBD1 matching 8 bases. This CDR3 region has 15 residues. CDR1 and CDR2 (germline): SGHNT, YYREEE (reference sequence). Trimming removed 4 bases from V and 0 bases from J; junction bases left unmatched: 5. DNA for the CDR3: TGTGCCAGCAGCCCCTCGACAGGGGTGAACACTGAAGCTTTCTTT. This codes for CASSPSTGVNTEAFF.

The V call is TRBV7-6, the J call TRBJ1-5; TRBD1 matches 8 bases. The germline CDR1 and CDR2 sequences are SGHVS and FNYEAQ. There are 15 residues in the CDR3. Written as DNA, the CDR3 is TGTGCAGAGAGACGACAGGGGCAGTTAAATCAGCCCCAGCATTTT. Protein product: CAERRQGQLNQPQHF.

This clone appeared a few times. The same CDR3 is also encoded by other DNA sequences in this sample. This chain connects TRBV28 to TRBJ1-5; tentative D call: TRBD1 (6 bases). The CDR3 extends over 13 amino acids. V dropped 2 bases and J dropped 7 bases, with 9 bases sitting between them. Germline lookup yields CDR1 MDHEN and CDR2 SYDVKM. CDR3 region: CASSLLGGQPQHF. DNA for the CDR3: TGTGCCAGCAGTTTACTTGGGGGCCAGCCCCAGCATTTT.

In its sample, this clone was seen a few times. This chain joins TRBV19 and TRBJ1-5; 7 bases match TRBD1. V dropped 8 bases and J dropped 0; count of bases not matched to a gene: 7. The germline V gene encodes CDR1 LNHDA and CDR2 SQIVND (reference sequence). CDR3 length: 15 residues. The CDR3 coding sequence is TGTGCCAGTTACCAACAGGGGAATAGCAATCAGCCCCAGCATTTT. Translation: CASYQQGNSNQPQHF. Based on the CDR3 plus reference TRBV19 and TRBJ1-5, the full variable domain is DGGITQSPKYLFRKEGQNVTLSCEQNLNHDAMYWYRQDPGQGLRLIYYSQIVNDFQKGDIAEGYSVSREKKESFPLTVTSAQKNPTAFYLCASYQQGNSNQPQHFGDGTRLSIL.

V usage is TRBV7-6 and J usage is TRBJ2-3; 7 bases are a match to TRBD2. Germline V lookup: CDR1 SGHVS, CDR2 FNYEAQ. The CDR3 has 15 amino acids. V lost 5 bases, J lost 3 bases, and 8 bases stayed unmatched. CDR3 DNA sequence: TGTGCCAGCAGCCCCCGGGGGGACGGGACAGATACGCAGTATTTT. Translating gives CASSPRGDGTDTQYF.

V gene TRBV12-5 combines with J gene TRBJ1-4, with TRBD1 matching 8 bases. Trimming cost V 4 bases and J 6 bases; bases outside gene matches: 7. The CDR3 loop spans 15 amino acids. Germline lookup yields CDR1 LGHNT and CDR2 FRNRAP. CDR3 sequence: CASGYQGASDEKLFF. The CDR3 DNA reads as TGTGCTAGTGGTTATCAGGGGGCATCGGATGAAAAACTGTTTTTT.

In its sample, this clone was seen a few times. The chain links TRBV30 to TRBJ1-3; D gene unclear. The CDR3 loop spans 14 amino acids. V was shortened by 3 bases and J by 7 bases, with 16 bases between the two germline ends. Germline V lookup: CDR1 GTSNPN, CDR2 SVGIG (reference sequence). The DNA for the CDR3 is TGTGCCTGGAGCGACCGGACTCAAGGGAACACCATATATTTT. This encodes CAWSDRTQGNTIYF.

The rearrangement uses TRBV28 and TRBJ2-5; TRBD2 matches 7 bases. Germline CDR1 and CDR2: MDHEN and SYDVKM. This CDR3 contains 14 residues. V lost 4 bases and J lost 1; bases outside the gene matches: 3. The CDR3 loop is CASSWGGTQETQYF. The CDR3 DNA sequence: TGTGCCAGCAGTTGGGGGGGAACCCAAGAGACCCAGTACTTC.